These 28 T cell receptor beta chains came from one sample sequenced in a study of T cell responses to AZD1222 COVID-19 vaccine. The assay was immunoSEQ multiplex PCR, and TCRdb's table has in-frame clones only and misses some. The sample shows around 160,000 clones, approximately 85% of them seen only once. This specimen was peripheral blood, taken on day 0 of MenACWY control vaccination. These receptors all come from an adult in good health.

The chain employs TRBV19 and TRBJ1-2; no firm D call. The CDR3 spans 17 residues. The V end was cut by 1 base, the J end by 0 bases, with 15 bases between. CDR1 is LNHDA and CDR2 is SQIVND in the germline V gene (reference sequence). CDR3 nucleotide sequence: TGTGCCAGTAGTATAGGGATTATGAGGTCGGCTAACTATGGCTACACCTTC. Protein: CASSIGIMRSANYGYTF.

The gene calls are TRBV7-6 and TRBJ1-1, with D uncertain. This CDR3 has 16 amino acids. With 5 bases removed from V and 0 bases from J, the gap between germline ends came to 16 bases. Germline CDR1 reads SGHVS; CDR2 reads FNYEAQ. CDR3 DNA: TGTGCCAGCAGCCCGCGGGGTGCACCGCTGAACACTGAAGCTTTCTTT. Protein: CASSPRGAPLNTEAFF.

In DNA form, the CDR3 reads TGTGCCAGCAGCGCCGACCGGGCGGACAATGAGCAGTTCTTC. It specifies CASSADRADNEQFF. This sequence joins TRBV11-3 and TRBJ2-1; D not certain. The CDR3 is made up of 14 amino acids. Germline V gene lookup returns CDR1 SGHNT and CDR2 YENEEA. The germline V and J ends were trimmed by 5 bases and 5 bases, with 13 bases remaining between them.

V gene TRBV14 combines with J gene TRBJ2-7; TRBD1 aligns across 7 bases. Germline CDR1 is SGHDN and CDR2 is FVKESK. J was trimmed by 3 bases and V by 1 base; bases with no gene match: 3. This CDR3 spans 14 amino acids. This CDR3 is CASSQGQGIYEQYF. In DNA form, the CDR3 reads TGTGCCAGCAGCCAAGGACAGGGAATCTACGAGCAGTACTTC.

This clone was seen just once. The V and J genes are TRBV28 and TRBJ1-2; D remains ambiguous. Germline CDR1 MDHEN, CDR2 SYDVKM. CDR3 length: 12 amino acids. Between the trimmed V and J ends, which lost 6 bases and 4 bases, there was a span of 9 bases. CDR3 bases: TGTGCCAGCAGGGGTAGGCCCTATGGCTACACCTTC. This translates into CASRGRPYGYTF.

The chain employs TRBV27 and TRBJ2-2; D may correspond to TRBD1 or TRBD2 (5 bases each). Between the trimmed V and J ends, which lost 0 bases and 4 bases, there was a span of 9 bases. Germline lookup yields CDR1 MNHEY and CDR2 SMNVEV (reference sequence). The CDR3 is 15 amino acids. The CDR3 DNA follows: TGTGCCAGCAGTTTATCCGGGGCCAGCACCGGGGAGCTGTTTTTT. Translation: CASSLSGASTGELFF.

V gene TRBV5-1 combines with J gene TRBJ1-2, with 8 positions matching TRBD1. CDR3 size: 14 residues. Trimming cost V 4 bases and J 2 bases; bases outside gene matches: 4. Germline-derived CDR1 and CDR2 are SGHRS and YFSETQ. CDR3 nucleotides: TGCGCCAGCAGCGACAGGGGCTTGAACTATGGCTACACCTTC. Its translation is CASSDRGLNYGYTF.

Only one count was recorded for this clone. The chain links TRBV5-4 to TRBJ2-3; 8 bases fit TRBD2. The CDR3 is 15 residues long. Looked up from germline, CDR1 is SGHNT and CDR2 is YYREEE (reference sequence). V shed 1 base, J shed 0 bases, and the junction held 1 base outside the gene matches. DNA of the CDR3: TGTGCCAGCAGCTTGTCTAGCGGGAGCACAGATACGCAGTATTTT. It codes for CASSLSSGSTDTQYF.

This chain links TRBV15 with TRBJ1-2; 7 positions match TRBD1. With 2 bases clipped from V and 7 bases from J, the junction kept 16 bases outside the gene matches. The CDR3 spans 17 residues. CDR1 and CDR2 from the germline V gene are LNHNV and YYDKDF (reference sequence). DNA for the CDR3: TGTGCCACCAGCAGACACAGGGGCCGAGTCGTGTCTGGTGGCTACACCTTC. This sequence encodes CATSRHRGRVVSGGYTF.

The V gene is TRBV27, the J gene TRBJ1-2; possibly TRBD1 for D (5 bases). The V and J ends lost 6 bases and 4 bases respectively, with 9 bases between them. Germline CDR1 and CDR2: MNHEY and SMNVEV (reference sequence). CDR3 length: 12 amino acids. CDR3 in amino acids: CASRNGAYGYTF. The DNA of the CDR3 is TGTGCCAGCAGGAATGGGGCCTATGGCTACACCTTC.

The V and J genes are TRBV2 and TRBJ2-3, with D maybe TRBD2 (7 bases). The CDR3 is 13 residues long. The germline V and J ends were trimmed by 6 bases and 4 bases, with 11 bases remaining between them. In germline, CDR1 is SNHLY, CDR2 FYNNEI. The chain's CDR3 is CASRPGGADTQYF. Here the CDR3 DNA reads TGTGCCAGCAGGCCGGGGGGCGCAGATACGCAGTATTTT.

This clone was recorded only once. In DNA, the CDR3 is TGTGCCAGCAGTCTCCTTCAAGAGACCCAGTACTTC. This encodes CASSLLQETQYF. This chain joins TRBV6-4 and TRBJ2-5; D not resolved. Germline CDR1 reads MRHNA; CDR2 reads SNTAGT. The CDR3 runs to 12 residues. Trimming took 5 bases from V and 2 from J, leaving 6 bases between them.

The V and J genes are TRBV6-2 or TRBV6-3 and TRBJ2-7, with D unresolved. The V gene's germline CDR1 is MNHEY and CDR2 SVGEGT. Trimming cost V 5 bases and J 4 bases, with 12 bases left between them. The CDR3 is made up of 13 amino acids. The CDR3 protein is CASSHSNTYEQYV. CDR3 bases: TGTGCCAGCAGTCACAGTAACACTTACGAGCAGTACGTC.

The genes are TRBV5-1 and TRBJ2-2; 7 bases are a match to TRBD2. The CDR3 runs to 15 residues. The germline V gene encodes CDR1 SGHRS and CDR2 YFSETQ. V dropped 6 bases and J dropped 2; count of bases not matched to a gene: 7. The CDR3 sequence: CASTQGGDNTGELFF. CDR3 nucleotide sequence: TGCGCCAGCACCCAGGGAGGGGATAACACCGGGGAGCTGTTTTTT.

This clone was seen just once. The chain has TRBV6-5 and TRBJ1-4, with D unclear. There are 15 residues in the CDR3. The germline V and J ends were trimmed by 0 bases and 8 bases, with 13 bases remaining between them. The germline V gene has CDR1 MNHEY and CDR2 SVGAGI. The CDR3 DNA is TGTGCCAGCAGTTACTCGGCCTCCGGGCTAGAAAAACTGTTTTTT. Amino acids: CASSYSASGLEKLFF.

CDR3: CASSQPRQGNEKLFF. CDR3 DNA sequence: TGTGCCAGCAGCCAACCCAGACAGGGGAATGAAAAACTGTTTTTT. The chain is built from TRBV7-9 and TRBJ1-4, with 8 bases identical to TRBD1. Germline CDR1 reads SEHNR; CDR2 reads FQNEAQ (reference sequence). The ends lost 5 bases at V and 5 bases at J; junction bases unmatched: 7. This CDR3 has 15 amino acids.

This rearrangement joins TRBV5-5 to TRBJ2-7; tentatively, D is TRBD2 (7 bases). This CDR3 comprises 16 residues. In germline, CDR1 is SGHKS, CDR2 YYEKEE (reference sequence). Trimming cost V 1 base and J 1 base, with 15 bases left between them. This CDR3 reads CASSLTRGAVSYEQYF. The CDR3 region has the DNA TGTGCCAGCAGCTTGACCCGGGGGGCGGTTTCCTACGAGCAGTACTTC.

This clone was picked up a small number of times. The rearrangement links TRBV4-1 to TRBJ1-2, with 9 bases that match TRBD1. The V and J ends lost 2 bases and 7 bases, in that order; junction bases with no gene match: 8. CDR3 length: 15 amino acids. Germline V gene lookup returns CDR1 MGHRA and CDR2 YSYEKL. This chain's CDR3 is CASSQYRDRVGGYTF. The CDR3 region has the DNA TGCGCCAGCAGCCAATACCGGGACAGGGTCGGTGGCTACACCTTC.

This sequence joins TRBV11-3 and TRBJ1-3, with D hard to call. There are 12 residues in the CDR3. Germline V lookup: CDR1 SGHNT, CDR2 YENEEA. V lost 2 bases and J lost 12, with 11 bases in between. CDR3 nucleotide sequence: TGTGCCAGCAGCTTAAGCCTTACAATCATATATTTT. Its protein product is CASSLSLTIIYF.

The chain uses TRBV7-9 and TRBJ2-7; D assignment may be TRBD1 or TRBD2 (5 bases each). The germline CDR1 and CDR2 sequences are SEHNR and FQNEAQ (reference sequence). V gave up 3 bases and J gave up 6 bases, with 9 bases separating them. The CDR3 runs 12 residues. The CDR3 DNA reads as TGTGCCAGCAGCTTGGGGGACCGCGAGCAGTACGTC. It encodes CASSLGDREQYV.

Concerning this clone itself: Different DNA sequences within this sample yield the same CDR3. This rearrangement joins TRBV3-1 (or the pseudogene TRBV3-2) to TRBJ2-1; 8 nucleotides match TRBD2. This CDR3 is built from 15 residues. Germline CDR1 reads LGHDT; CDR2 reads YNNKEL (reference sequence). V lost 4 bases to trimming and J lost 1 base; unmatched junction nucleotides: 3. The CDR3 loop reads CASSPSGGSYNEQFF. CDR3 coding DNA: TGTGCCAGCAGCCCAAGCGGGGGTTCCTACAATGAGCAGTTCTTC.

This clone turned up a few times. The CDR3 sequence: CASSVGNQPQHF. CDR3 coding DNA: TGCGCCAGCAGTGTTGGGAATCAGCCCCAGCATTTT. The chain has TRBV10-2 and TRBJ1-5; D uncertain. V shed 4 bases and J shed 4 bases, with 5 bases lying between them. CDR3 size: 12 residues. Germline V gives CDR1 WSHSY, CDR2 SAAADI.

The CDR3: CASSLSGDAKNIQYF. DNA for the CDR3: TGTGCCAGCAGTTTATCGGGGGATGCCAAAAACATTCAGTACTTC. The chain recombines TRBV28 with TRBJ2-4; D perhaps matches TRBD2 (6 bases). Between the trimmed V and J ends, which lost 1 base and 1 base, there was a span of 8 bases. This CDR3 is 15 amino acids long. Germline assignment: CDR1 MDHEN and CDR2 SYDVKM.

The rearrangement links TRBV3-1 (or the pseudogene TRBV3-2) to TRBJ1-1, with unresolved D. Germline values: CDR1 LGHDT, CDR2 YNNKEL (reference sequence). Trimming removed 6 bases from V and 4 bases from J, with 15 bases in between. This CDR3 region has 14 residues. The CDR3 DNA follows: TGTGCCAGCAGTCTCGGGAGGTTGGGCACTGAAGCTTTCTTT. Its translation: CASSLGRLGTEAFF.

The rearrangement uses TRBV5-1 and TRBJ2-7; TRBD1 or TRBD2 may be the D gene (6 bases each). Germline assignment: CDR1 SGHRS and CDR2 YFSETQ. Trimming removed 4 bases at V and 4 bases at J, with 15 bases between. CDR3 length: 14 residues. CDR3 nucleotides: TGCGCCAGCAGCCCCGCAGGAGGGGGGTACGAGCAGTACGTC. It translates to CASSPAGGGYEQYV.

The V and J genes are TRBV4-1 and TRBJ2-3, with no clear D. Germline lookup yields CDR1 MGHRA and CDR2 YSYEKL. The CDR3 totals 15 residues. The V gene lost 0 bases and the J gene lost 2 bases, with 9 bases spanning the gap. The CDR3 spells CASSQEFRFTDTQYF. Written as DNA, the CDR3 is TGCGCCAGCAGCCAAGAGTTCAGGTTCACAGATACGCAGTATTTT.

The chain combines TRBV3-1 (or the pseudogene TRBV3-2) with TRBJ1-2; D is uncertain. The CDR3 extends over 12 amino acids. V lost 4 bases, J lost 6 bases, and 9 bases lay in between. Germline-derived CDR1 and CDR2 are LGHDT and YNNKEL (reference sequence). The CDR3 region is CASSLILDGYTF. CDR3 sequence (DNA): TGTGCCAGCAGCCTGATACTGGATGGCTACACCTTC.

This clone showed up just once. J is TRBJ2-7 and V is TRBV5-1; tentatively, D is TRBD1 (5 bases). This CDR3 contains 15 residues. V lost 2 bases to trimming and J lost 3 bases, with 15 bases between them. Germline V gives CDR1 SGHRS, CDR2 YFSETQ. Here the CDR3 DNA reads TGCGCCAGCAGCTTTGCGGCAGGGTATTACTACGAGCAGTACTTC. Its translation is CASSFAAGYYYEQYF.